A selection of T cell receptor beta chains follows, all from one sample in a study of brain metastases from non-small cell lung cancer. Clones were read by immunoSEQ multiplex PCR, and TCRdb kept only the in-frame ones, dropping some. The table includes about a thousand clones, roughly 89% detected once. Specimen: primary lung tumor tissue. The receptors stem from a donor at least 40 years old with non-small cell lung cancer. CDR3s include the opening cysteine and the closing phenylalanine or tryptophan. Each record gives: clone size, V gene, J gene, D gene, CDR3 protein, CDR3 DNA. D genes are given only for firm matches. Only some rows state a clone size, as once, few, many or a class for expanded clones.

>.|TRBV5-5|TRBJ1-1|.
CASSLQRMNTEAFF
TGTGCCAGCAGCTTACAGCGTATGAACACTGAAGCTTTCTTT
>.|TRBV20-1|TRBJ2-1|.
CSADYNEQFF
TGCAGTGCCGACTACAATGAGCAGTTCTTC
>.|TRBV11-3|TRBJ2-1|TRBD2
CASSSPWSSGSNEQFF
TGTGCCAGCAGCTCCCCATGGTCAAGCGGGAGCAATGAGCAGTTCTTC
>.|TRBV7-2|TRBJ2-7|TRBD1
CASSTNRGPYEQYF
TGTGCCAGCAGTACGAACAGGGGACCCTACGAGCAGTACTTC
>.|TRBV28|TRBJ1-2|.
CASRIGTVYGYTF
TGTGCCAGCAGAATCGGGACGGTATATGGCTACACCTTC
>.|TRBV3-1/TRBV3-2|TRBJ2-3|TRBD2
CASSPGTSRDTQYF
TGTGCCAGCAGCCCCGGGACTAGTCGAGATACGCAGTATTTT
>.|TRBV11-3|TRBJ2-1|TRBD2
CASSPKRELQIYNEQFF
TGTGCCAGCAGCCCTAAGCGGGAGCTTCAAATTTACAATGAGCAGTTCTTC
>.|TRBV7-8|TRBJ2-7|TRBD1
CASSSRRGGQGISYEQYF
TGTGCCAGCAGCTCCAGGAGAGGAGGACAGGGGATCTCCTACGAGCAGTACTTT
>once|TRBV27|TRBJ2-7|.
CASSLGVERGQYF
TGTGCCAGCAGTTTAGGTGTTGAGCGAGGGCAGTACTTC
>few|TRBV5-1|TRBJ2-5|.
CASSQTTRMVSQYF
TGCGCCAGCAGCCAGACGACACGAATGGTATCCCAGTACTTC
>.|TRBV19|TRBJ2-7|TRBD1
CASSIGGQGSHEQYF
TGTGCCAGTAGTATAGGTGGACAGGGTAGCCACGAGCAGTACTTC
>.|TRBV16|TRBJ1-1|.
CASNQSRRQAFF
TGTGCCAGCAACCAATCCCGGCGTCAAGCTTTCTTT
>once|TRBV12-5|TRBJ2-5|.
CASGAPQGLGETQYF
TGTGCTAGTGGGGCACCGCAGGGTCTTGGGGAGACCCAGTACTTC
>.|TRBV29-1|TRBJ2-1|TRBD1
CSVDVQGGWIEQFF
TGCAGCGTTGATGTACAGGGGGGTTGGATTGAGCAGTTCTTC
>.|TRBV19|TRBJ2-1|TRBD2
CASSSRLAATLYNEQFF
TGTGCCAGTAGTTCCAGACTAGCGGCAACTCTTTACAATGAGCAGTTCTTC
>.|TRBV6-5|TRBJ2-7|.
CATGPPGRPDF
TGTGCCACAGGACCCCCGGGACGACCGGACTTC
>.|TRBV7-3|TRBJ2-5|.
CASSRRDGETQYF
TGTGCCAGCAGCCGCAGGGATGGGGAGACCCAGTACTTC
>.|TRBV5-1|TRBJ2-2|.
CASSWGTGLTGELFF
TGCGCCAGCAGCTGGGGGACGGGGTTGACCGGGGAGCTGTTTTTT